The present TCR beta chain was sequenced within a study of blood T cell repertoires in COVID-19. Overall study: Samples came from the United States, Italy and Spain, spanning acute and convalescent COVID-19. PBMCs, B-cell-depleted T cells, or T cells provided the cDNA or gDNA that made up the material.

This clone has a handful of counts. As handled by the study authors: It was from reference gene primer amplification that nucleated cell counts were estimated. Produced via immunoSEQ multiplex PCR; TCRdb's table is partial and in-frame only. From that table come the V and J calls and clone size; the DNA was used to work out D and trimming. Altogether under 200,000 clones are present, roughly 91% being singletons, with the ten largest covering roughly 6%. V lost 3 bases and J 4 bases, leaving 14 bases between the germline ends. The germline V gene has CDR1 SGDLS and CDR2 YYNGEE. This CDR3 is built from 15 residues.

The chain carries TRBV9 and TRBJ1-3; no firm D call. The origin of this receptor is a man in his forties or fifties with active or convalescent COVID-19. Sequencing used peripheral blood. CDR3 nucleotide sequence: TGTGCCAGCAGCGCCCGTCCGGGGTTAGGAAACACCATATATTTT. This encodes CASSARPGLGNTIYF. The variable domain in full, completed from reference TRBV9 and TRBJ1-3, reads DSGVTQTPKHLITATGQRVTLRCSPRSGDLSVYWYQQSLDQGLQFLIQYYNGEERAKGNILERFSAQQFPDLHSELNLSSLELGDSALYFCASSARPGLGNTIYFGEGSWLTVV.